This T cell receptor beta chain was found in a study of blood T cell repertoires in COVID-19. For the study at large: Samples representing acute and convalescent COVID-19 were sourced from the United States, Italy and Spain. Nucleic acid was either cDNA or gDNA, and it came from T cells, B-cell-depleted T cells, or PBMCs.

In this sample, this clone turned up a few times. V was clipped by 7 bases and J by 4 bases; unmatched bases: 4. This CDR3 spans 13 amino acids. Germline V gene lookup returns CDR1 KGHDR and CDR2 SFDVKD. Source study methods: Estimates of nucleated cell counts were drawn from the amplification of reference gene primers. Here immunoSEQ multiplex PCR was the method, and the copy in TCRdb shows in-frame clones only, minus some. Clonal size and the V and J genes are those of that table, whereas D and trimming came from the DNA. The table has some 99,000 clones, around 82% seen once. The sequence was collected from a human donor in a cohort sampled during active or convalescent COVID-19. This chain uses TRBV24-1 with TRBJ1-2; the match to TRBD1 covers 8 bases. The source material was peripheral blood. CDR3 loop: CATSKDRVYGYTF. The DNA for the CDR3 is TGTGCCACCAGCAAGGACAGGGTCTATGGCTACACCTTC.